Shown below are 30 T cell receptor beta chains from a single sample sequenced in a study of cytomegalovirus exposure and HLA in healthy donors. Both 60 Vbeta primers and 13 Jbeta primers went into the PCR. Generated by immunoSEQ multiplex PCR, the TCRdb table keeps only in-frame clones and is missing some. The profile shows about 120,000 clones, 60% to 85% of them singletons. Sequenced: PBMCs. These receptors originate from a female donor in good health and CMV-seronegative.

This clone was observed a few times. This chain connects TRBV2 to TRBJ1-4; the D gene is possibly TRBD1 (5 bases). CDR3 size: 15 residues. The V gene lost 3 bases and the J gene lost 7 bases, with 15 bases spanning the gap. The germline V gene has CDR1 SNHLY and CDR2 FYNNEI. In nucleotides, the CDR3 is TGTGCCAGCAGTGAGCGGGGGGGGAAGAGTGAAAAACTGTTTTTT. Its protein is CASSERGGKSEKLFF.

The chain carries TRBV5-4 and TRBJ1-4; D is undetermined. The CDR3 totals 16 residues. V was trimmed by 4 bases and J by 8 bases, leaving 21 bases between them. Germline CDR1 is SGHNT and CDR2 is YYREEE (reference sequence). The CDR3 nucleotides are TGTGCCAGCAGCCCGAACCGCGGAGGTGAGAGGGAAAAACTGTTTTTT. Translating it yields CASSPNRGGEREKLFF.

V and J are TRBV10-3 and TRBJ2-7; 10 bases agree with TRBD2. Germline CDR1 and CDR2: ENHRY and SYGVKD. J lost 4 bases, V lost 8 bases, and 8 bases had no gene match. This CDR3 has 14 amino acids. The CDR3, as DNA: TGTGCCATCGCCGGACTAGCGGAGAGTTACGAGCAGTACTTC. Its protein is CAIAGLAESYEQYF.

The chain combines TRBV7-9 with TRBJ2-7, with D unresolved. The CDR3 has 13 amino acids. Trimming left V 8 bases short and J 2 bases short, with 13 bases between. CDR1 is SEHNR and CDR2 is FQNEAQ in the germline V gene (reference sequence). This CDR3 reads CASAPLETYEQYF. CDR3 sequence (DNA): TGTGCCAGCGCCCCTCTGGAGACCTACGAGCAGTACTTC.

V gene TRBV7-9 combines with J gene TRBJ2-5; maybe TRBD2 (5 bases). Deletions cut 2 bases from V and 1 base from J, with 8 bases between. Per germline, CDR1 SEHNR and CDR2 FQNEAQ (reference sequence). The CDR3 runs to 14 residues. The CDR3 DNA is TGTGCCAGCAGCTTACAGCGGTCCCAAGAGACCCAGTACTTC. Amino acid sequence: CASSLQRSQETQYF.

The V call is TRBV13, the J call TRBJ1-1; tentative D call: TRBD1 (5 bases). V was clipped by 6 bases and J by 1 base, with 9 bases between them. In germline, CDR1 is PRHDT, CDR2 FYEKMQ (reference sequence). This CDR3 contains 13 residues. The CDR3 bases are TGTGCCAGCAGAGACAGATGGAACACTGAAGCTTTCTTT. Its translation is CASRDRWNTEAFF.

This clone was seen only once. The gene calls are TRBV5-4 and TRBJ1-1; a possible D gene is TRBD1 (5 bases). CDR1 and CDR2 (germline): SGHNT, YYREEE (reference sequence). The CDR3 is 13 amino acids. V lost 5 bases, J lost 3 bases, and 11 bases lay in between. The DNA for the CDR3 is TGTGCCAGCAGTTTTACCAGGGACACTGAAGCTTTCTTT. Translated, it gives CASSFTRDTEAFF.

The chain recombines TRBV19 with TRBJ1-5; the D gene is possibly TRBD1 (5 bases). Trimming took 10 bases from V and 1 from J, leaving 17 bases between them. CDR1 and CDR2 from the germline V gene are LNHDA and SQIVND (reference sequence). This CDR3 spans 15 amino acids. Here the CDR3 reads CATSWRDLSNQPQHF. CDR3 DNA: TGTGCCACCTCTTGGCGGGACCTCAGCAATCAGCCCCAGCATTTT.

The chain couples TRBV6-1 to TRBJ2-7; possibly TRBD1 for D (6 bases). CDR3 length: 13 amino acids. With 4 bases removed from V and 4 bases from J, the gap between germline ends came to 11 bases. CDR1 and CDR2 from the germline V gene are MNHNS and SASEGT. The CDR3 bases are TGTGCCAGCAGTGTGGCAGGGGAGTACGAGCAGTACTTC. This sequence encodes CASSVAGEYEQYF.

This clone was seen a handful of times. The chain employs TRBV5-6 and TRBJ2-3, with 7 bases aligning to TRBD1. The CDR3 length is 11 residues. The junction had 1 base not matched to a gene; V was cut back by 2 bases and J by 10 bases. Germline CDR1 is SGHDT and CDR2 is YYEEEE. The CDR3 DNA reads TGTGCCAGCAGCTTACAGGGGTCGCAGTATTTT. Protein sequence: CASSLQGSQYF.

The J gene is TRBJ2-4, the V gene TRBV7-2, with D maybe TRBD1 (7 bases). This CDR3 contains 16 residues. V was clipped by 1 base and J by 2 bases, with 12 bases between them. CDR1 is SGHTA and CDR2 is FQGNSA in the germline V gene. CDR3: CASSLEGGQSKNIQYF. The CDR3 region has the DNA TGTGCCAGCAGCTTAGAGGGGGGACAGTCCAAAAACATTCAGTACTTC. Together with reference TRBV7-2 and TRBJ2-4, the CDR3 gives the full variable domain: GAGVSQSPSNKVTEKGKDVELRCDPISGHTALYWYRQSLGQGLEFLIYFQGNSAPDKSGLPSDRFSAERTGGSVSTLTIQRTQQEDSAVYLCASSLEGGQSKNIQYFGAGTRLSVL.

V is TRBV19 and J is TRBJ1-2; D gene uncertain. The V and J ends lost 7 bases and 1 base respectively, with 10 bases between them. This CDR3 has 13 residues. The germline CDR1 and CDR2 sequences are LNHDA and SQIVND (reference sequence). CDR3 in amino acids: CASTPEDNYGYTF. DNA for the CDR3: TGTGCCAGTACCCCTGAGGATAACTATGGCTACACCTTC. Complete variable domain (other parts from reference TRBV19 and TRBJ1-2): DGGITQSPKYLFRKEGQNVTLSCEQNLNHDAMYWYRQDPGQGLRLIYYSQIVNDFQKGDIAEGYSVSREKKESFPLTVTSAQKNPTAFYLCASTPEDNYGYTFGSGTRLTVV.

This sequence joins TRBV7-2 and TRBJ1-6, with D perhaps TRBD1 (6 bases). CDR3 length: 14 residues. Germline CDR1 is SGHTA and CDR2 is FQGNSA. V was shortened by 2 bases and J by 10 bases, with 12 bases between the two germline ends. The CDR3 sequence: CASSLSQGNSPLHF. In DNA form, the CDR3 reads TGTGCCAGCAGCTTAAGTCAGGGGAACTCACCCCTCCACTTT.

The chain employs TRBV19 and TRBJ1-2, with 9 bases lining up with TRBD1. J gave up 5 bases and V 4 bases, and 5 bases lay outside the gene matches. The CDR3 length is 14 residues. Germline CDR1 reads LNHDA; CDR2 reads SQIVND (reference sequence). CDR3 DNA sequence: TGTGCCAGTAGTACCCGGACAGGGGAATATGGCTACACCTTC. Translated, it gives CASSTRTGEYGYTF.

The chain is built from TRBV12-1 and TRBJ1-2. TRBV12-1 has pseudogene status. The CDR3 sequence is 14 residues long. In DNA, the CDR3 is TGTGCCAGCACCCTCGGTCGGGAGGACTATGGCTACACCTTC. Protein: CASTLGREDYGYTF.

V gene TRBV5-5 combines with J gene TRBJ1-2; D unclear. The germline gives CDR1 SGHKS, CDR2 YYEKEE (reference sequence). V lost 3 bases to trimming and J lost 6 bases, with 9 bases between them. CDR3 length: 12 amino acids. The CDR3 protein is CASSSTGNGYTF. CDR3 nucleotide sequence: TGTGCCAGCAGCTCGACCGGGAATGGCTACACCTTC.

The CDR3: CASEGTGTNFQGELFF. The CDR3 nucleotides are TGCGCCAGCGAAGGGACAGGGACAAACTTTCAAGGGGAGCTGTTTTTT. J is TRBJ2-2 and V is TRBV23-1; 9 bases agree with TRBD1. TRBV23-1 is annotated as an ORF whose role is uncertain. The CDR3 runs 16 residues. The trim removed 8 bases at V and 8 bases at J, leaving 15 bases unmatched.

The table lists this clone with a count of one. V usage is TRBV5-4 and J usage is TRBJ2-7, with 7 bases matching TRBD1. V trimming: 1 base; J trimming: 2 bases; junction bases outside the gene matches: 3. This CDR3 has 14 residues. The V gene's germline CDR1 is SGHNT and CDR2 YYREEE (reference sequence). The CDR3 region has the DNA TGTGCCAGCAGCTTGAAGGGGGCAACCTACGAGCAGTACTTC. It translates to CASSLKGATYEQYF.

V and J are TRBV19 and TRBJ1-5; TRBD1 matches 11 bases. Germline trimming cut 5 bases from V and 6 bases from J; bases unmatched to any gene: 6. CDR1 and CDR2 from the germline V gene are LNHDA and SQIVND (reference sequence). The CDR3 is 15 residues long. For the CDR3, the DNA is TGTGCCAGTAGTCTTGGACAGGGGGCACGTCAGCCCCAGCATTTT. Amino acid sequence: CASSLGQGARQPQHF.

CDR3: CATSRDGTGGETSEQFF. In DNA form, the CDR3 reads TGTGCCACCAGCAGAGATGGTACAGGGGGTGAAACGAGTGAGCAGTTCTTC. The V gene is TRBV15, the J gene TRBJ2-1; the match to TRBD1 covers 8 bases. This CDR3 spans 17 amino acids. The junction had 13 bases not matched to a gene; V was cut back by 0 bases and J by 9 bases. Germline V gene lookup returns CDR1 LNHNV and CDR2 YYDKDF (reference sequence).

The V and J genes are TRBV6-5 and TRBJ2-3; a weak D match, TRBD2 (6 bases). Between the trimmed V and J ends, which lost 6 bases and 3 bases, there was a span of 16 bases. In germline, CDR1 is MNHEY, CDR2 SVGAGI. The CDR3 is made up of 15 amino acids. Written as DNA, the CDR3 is TGTGCCAGCAGCCGACTAGGGGCCTCTACAGATACGCAGTATTTT. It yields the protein CASSRLGASTDTQYF.

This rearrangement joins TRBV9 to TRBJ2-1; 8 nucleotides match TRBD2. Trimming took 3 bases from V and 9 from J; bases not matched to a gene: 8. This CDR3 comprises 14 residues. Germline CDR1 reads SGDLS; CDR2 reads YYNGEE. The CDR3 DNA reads TGTGCCAGCAGCGGGACTAGCAGGCCGAGTGAGCAGTTCTTC. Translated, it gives CASSGTSRPSEQFF.

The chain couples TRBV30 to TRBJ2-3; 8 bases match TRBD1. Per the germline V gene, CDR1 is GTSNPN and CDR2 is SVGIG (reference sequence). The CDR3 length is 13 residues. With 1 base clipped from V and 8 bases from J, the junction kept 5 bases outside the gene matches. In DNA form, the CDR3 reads TGTGCCTGGAGTGCGGAAGACAGGGGTACGCAGTATTTT. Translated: CAWSAEDRGTQYF.

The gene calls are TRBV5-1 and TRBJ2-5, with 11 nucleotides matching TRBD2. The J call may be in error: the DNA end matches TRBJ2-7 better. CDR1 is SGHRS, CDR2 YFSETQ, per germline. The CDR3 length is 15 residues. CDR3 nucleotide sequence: TGCGCCAGTGCGTTCCTAGCGGGGGGACCCTACGAGCAGTACTTC. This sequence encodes CASAFLAGGPYEQYF.

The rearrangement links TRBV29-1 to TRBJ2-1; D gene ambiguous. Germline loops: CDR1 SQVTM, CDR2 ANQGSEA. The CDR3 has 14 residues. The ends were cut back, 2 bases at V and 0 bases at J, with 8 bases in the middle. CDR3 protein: CSVEMATSYNEQFF. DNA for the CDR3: TGCAGCGTTGAAATGGCCACCTCCTACAATGAGCAGTTCTTC.

CDR3 coding DNA: TGTGCCAGCAGCTTAGCAGCAGGGGCTGACTATGGCTACACCTTC. This sequence encodes CASSLAAGADYGYTF. The chain is built from TRBV7-6 and TRBJ1-2, with a possible D match to TRBD1 (6 bases). V was pared by 0 bases and J by 3 bases, with 11 bases between. The CDR3 length is 15 residues. Germline CDR1 SGHVS, CDR2 FNYEAQ.

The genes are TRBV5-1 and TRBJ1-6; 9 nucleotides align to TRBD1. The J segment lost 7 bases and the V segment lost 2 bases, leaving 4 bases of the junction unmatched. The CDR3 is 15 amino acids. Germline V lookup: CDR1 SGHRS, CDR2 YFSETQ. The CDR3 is CASSFRTGENSPLHF. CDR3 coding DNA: TGCGCCAGCAGCTTCCGGACAGGGGAAAATTCACCCCTCCACTTT.

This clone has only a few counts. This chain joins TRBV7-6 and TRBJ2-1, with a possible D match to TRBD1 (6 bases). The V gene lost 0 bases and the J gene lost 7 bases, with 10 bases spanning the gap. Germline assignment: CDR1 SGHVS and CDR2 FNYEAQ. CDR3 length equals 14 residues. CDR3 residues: CASSLAGTQNEQFF. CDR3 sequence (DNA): TGTGCCAGCAGCTTAGCCGGGACACAAAATGAGCAGTTCTTC.

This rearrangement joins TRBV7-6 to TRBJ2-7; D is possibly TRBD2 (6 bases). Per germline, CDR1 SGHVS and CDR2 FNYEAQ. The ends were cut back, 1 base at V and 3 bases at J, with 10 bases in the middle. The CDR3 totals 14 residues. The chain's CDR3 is CASSLGAGSYEQYF. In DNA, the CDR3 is TGTGCCAGCAGCTTAGGGGCGGGGAGCTACGAGCAGTACTTC.

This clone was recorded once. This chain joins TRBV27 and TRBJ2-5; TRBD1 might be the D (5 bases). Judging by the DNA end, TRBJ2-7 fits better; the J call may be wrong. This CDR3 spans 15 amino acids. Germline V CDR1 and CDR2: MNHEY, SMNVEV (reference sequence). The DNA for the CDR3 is TGTGCCAGCAGTTTTACAGGAAAGAGCTCCTACGAGCAGTACTTC. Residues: CASSFTGKSSYEQYF.